This T cell receptor beta chain derives from a study of blood T cell repertoires in COVID-19. Overall study context: PBMCs, B-cell-depleted T cells, or T cells were the source of the cDNA or gDNA that made up the material.

Original processing notes: Reference gene primer amplification gave nucleated cell count estimates. Assay: immunoSEQ multiplex PCR; the TCRdb copy retains only in-frame clones and omits some. For V, J and clone size, that table is used; D and trimming come from the DNA. The sample has approximately 240,000 clones, 70% to 90% seen once. V gave up 10 bases and J gave up 2 bases; unmatched junction bases: 5. CDR3 length: 14 residues. The germline V gene encodes CDR1 LNHDA and CDR2 SQIVND (reference sequence). The J gene is TRBJ2-3, the V gene TRBV19; 11 bases map to TRBD2. This sequence originates from a man over 45 with acute or convalescent COVID-19. Sequenced sample: peripheral blood. CDR3 nucleotides: TGTGCCACCGGACTAGCGGGTATCACAGATACGCAGTATTTT. It codes for CATGLAGITDTQYF.